The rows below give T cell receptor beta chains drawn from one sample of a study of early T cells in non-severe SARS-CoV-2 infection. TCRdb reprocessed the 5' RACE reads with MiXCR, giving one entry per CDR3 protein. This sample carries about 32,000 distinct CDR3 sequences, 5% to 5.5% of them seen once, and the ten largest clones take 3.5%. The sequenced material came from whole blood. These receptors were obtained from an adult who was a healthcare worker with PCR-confirmed SARS-CoV-2 infection or an uninfected control (not recorded which). CDR3s include the opening cysteine and the closing phenylalanine or tryptophan. D genes are given only for firm matches. The size field is filled for only some rows; it gives once, few, many or a size class.

J gene,V gene,clone size,D gene,CDR3 protein,CDR3 DNA
TRBJ1-2,TRBV24-1,few,.,CATSYQGANYGYTF,TGTGCCACCAGCTACCAGGGCGCTAACTATGGCTACACCTTC
TRBJ1-1,TRBV28,many,.,CASSPSDRKKTEAFF,TGTGCCAGCAGCCCCAGCGACAGGAAAAAAACTGAAGCTTTCTTT
TRBJ2-3,TRBV7-2,few,TRBD2,CSSSRRTSETDTQYF,TGTTCCAGCAGCCGCAGGACTAGCGAGACAGATACGCAGTATTTT
TRBJ2-5,TRBV7-9,many,TRBD2,CASSVLAGGPQAQYF,TGTGCCAGCAGCGTACTAGCGGGAGGGCCTCAGGCCCAGTACTTC
TRBJ1-1,TRBV7-9,many,.,CASSLRGRSTEAFF,TGTGCCAGCAGCTTACGGGGGCGAAGCACTGAAGCTTTCTTT
TRBJ1-1,TRBV11-2,.,.,CASSLGPMNTEAFF,TGTGCCAGCAGCTTAGGACCGATGAACACTGAAGCTTTCTTT
TRBJ2-2,TRBV5-4,many,.,CASSLSGLSTGELFF,TGTGCCAGCAGCTTGTCAGGGCTTAGCACCGGGGAGCTGTTTTTT
TRBJ2-7,TRBV5-1,.,.,CASSLVGGEQYF,TGCGCCAGCAGCTTGGTCGGCGGCGAGCAGTACTTC
TRBJ2-3,TRBV27,many,.,CASSQKSPRTDTQYF,TGTGCCAGCAGTCAGAAATCGCCCAGGACAGATACGCAGTATTTT
TRBJ2-3,TRBV10-1,many,.,CASKPDGTDTQYF,TGCGCCAGCAAACCCGACGGGACAGATACGCAGTATTTT
TRBJ1-2,TRBV6-1,few,.,CASSEVWSGANYGYTF,TGTGCCAGCAGTGAAGTTTGGTCCGGGGCCAACTATGGCTACACCTTC
TRBJ1-1,TRBV3-1,many,TRBD1,CASSQGTGWNTEAFF,TGTGCCAGCAGCCAAGGGACAGGGTGGAACACTGAAGCTTTCTTT
TRBJ1-3,TRBV4-3,many,.,CASSQDFGIAGNTIYF,TGCGCCAGCAGCCAAGATTTCGGGATAGCTGGAAACACCATATATTTT
TRBJ2-1,TRBV5-1,many,TRBD2,CASRERENAYNEQFF,TGCGCCAGCAGAGAGCGGGAGAACGCCTACAATGAGCAGTTCTTC
TRBJ1-1,TRBV7-9,many,.,CASSLEATTSEAFF,TGTGCCAGCAGCTTAGAGGCGACCACGTCTGAAGCTTTCTTT
TRBJ2-3,TRBV6-2/TRBV6-3,few,TRBD2,CASSHGLAGGPTDTQYF,TGTGCCAGCAGTCATGGACTAGCGGGAGGGCCCACAGATACGCAGTATTTT
TRBJ1-5,TRBV20-1,.,.,CSARDPSNQPQHF,TGCAGTGCTAGGGACCCAAGCAATCAGCCCCAGCATTTT
TRBJ2-7,TRBV19,many,.,CASTADRRGEQYF,TGTGCCAGTACCGCGGACAGGAGGGGCGAGCAGTACTTC
TRBJ1-4,TRBV5-1,many,TRBD1,CASSSDRVDGRLFF,TGCGCCAGCAGCTCGGACAGGGTAGACGGACGGCTGTTTTTT
TRBJ2-3,TRBV20-1,many,TRBD2,CSVGQREGDTQYF,TGCAGTGTAGGCCAGCGGGAAGGTGATACGCAGTATTTT
TRBJ2-6,TRBV27,.,.,CASTRSFSGANVLTF,TGTGCCAGCACCCGGAGTTTCTCTGGGGCCAACGTCCTGACTTTC
TRBJ2-7,TRBV6-5,.,.,CASSYGTQASYEQYF,TGTGCCAGCAGTTACGGGACCCAGGCCTCCTACGAGCAGTACTTC
TRBJ2-3,TRBV12-3/TRBV12-4,.,TRBD1,CASTLDRARTDTQYF,TGTGCCAGCACACTAGACAGGGCCCGCACAGATACGCAGTATTTT
TRBJ2-7,TRBV20-1,.,TRBD2,CSARDPLRLAGSYEQYF,TGCAGTGCTAGAGATCCCCTGAGACTAGCGGGCAGCTACGAGCAGTACTTC
TRBJ2-1,TRBV2,few,.,CASSMTTGFYNEQFF,TGTGCCAGCAGTATGACTACAGGGTTCTACAATGAGCAGTTCTTC
TRBJ2-7,TRBV11-2,few,.,CASSLTDSSYEQYF,TGTGCCAGCAGCTTAACGGACAGCTCCTACGAGCAGTACTTC
TRBJ1-1,TRBV5-1,many,.,CASTETGNTEAFF,TGCGCCAGCACCGAAACAGGGAACACTGAAGCTTTCTTT
TRBJ1-1,TRBV6-1,many,.,CASSLTRDDTEAFF,TGTGCCAGCAGTCTAACCAGGGACGACACTGAAGCTTTCTTT
TRBJ2-1,TRBV20-1,many,.,CSASWRNNEQFF,TGCAGTGCTAGTTGGCGGAACAATGAGCAGTTCTTC
TRBJ2-1,TRBV10-2,many,.,CASSEREHNEQFF,TGCGCCAGCAGTGAGCGGGAGCACAATGAGCAGTTCTTC
TRBJ2-5,TRBV6-6,.,TRBD2,CASRGTSSQETQYF,TGTGCCAGCAGGGGGACTAGCAGCCAAGAGACCCAGTACTTC